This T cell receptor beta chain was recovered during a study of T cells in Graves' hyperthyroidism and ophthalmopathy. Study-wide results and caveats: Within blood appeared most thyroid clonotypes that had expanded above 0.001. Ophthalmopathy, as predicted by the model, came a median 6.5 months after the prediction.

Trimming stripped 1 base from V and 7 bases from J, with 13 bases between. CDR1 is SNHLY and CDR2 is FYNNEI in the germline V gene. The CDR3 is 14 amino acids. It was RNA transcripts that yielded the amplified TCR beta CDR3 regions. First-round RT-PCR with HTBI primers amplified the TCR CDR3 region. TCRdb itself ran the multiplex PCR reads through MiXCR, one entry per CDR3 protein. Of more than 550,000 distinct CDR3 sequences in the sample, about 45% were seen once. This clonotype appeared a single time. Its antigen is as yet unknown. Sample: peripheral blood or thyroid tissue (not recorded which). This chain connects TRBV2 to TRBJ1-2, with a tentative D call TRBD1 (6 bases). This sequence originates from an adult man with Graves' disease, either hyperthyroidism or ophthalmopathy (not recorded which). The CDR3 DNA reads TGTGCCAGCAGTGAAGACAGCGGGGGCCTTGGCTACACCTTC. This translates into CASSEDSGGLGYTF. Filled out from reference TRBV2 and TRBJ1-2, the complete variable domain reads EPEVTQTPSHQVTQMGQEVILRCVPISNHLYFYWYRQILGQKVEFLVSFYNNEISEKSEIFDDQFSVERPDGSNFTLKIRSTKLEDSAMYFCASSEDSGGLGYTFGSGTRLTVV.